This T cell receptor beta chain was identified in a study of T-cell memory formation after mild COVID-19 (dated by TCRdb to the early 2020s). In terms of the full investigation: TCR sequence clusters from the two donors were largely donor specific. Two young, previously healthy adult volunteers, one female and one male, were included in the cohort. In two donors, T-cell clones that expanded and contracted after mild COVID-19 were followed by sequencing TCRalpha and TCRbeta repertoires longitudinally.

Sequencing was carried out with an Illumina NovaSeq 6000. TCRalpha and TCRbeta cDNA libraries were built by 5'RACE with constant-segment primers, adding sample barcodes and unique molecular identifiers. Trizol reagent was used to extract RNA from every sample. Libraries were amplified in two PCR steps, with a second sample barcode and Illumina TruSeq adapters added in the second step. The libraries were sequenced on an Illumina NovaSeq using 2 x 150 bp paired-end reads. In the source study's methods: With migec v1.2.7, reads were demultiplexed and then collapsed into UMI-guided consensus sequences. Using mixcr v2.1.11, UMI consensuses were aligned to TRA and TRB V and J templates and then assembled into clonotypes. A clonotype was counted as expanded or contracted only when both edgeR and NoisET called the clonotype significant, with the noise models trained on biological replicates. For edgeR calls, the thresholds were a false discovery rate-adjusted p below 0.01 and a log2 fold-change of 1. As an exploratory analysis of dynamics, PCA with hierarchical clustering was applied to max-normalized trajectories of the 1000 most abundant clonotypes. Separately sequenced CD4+ and CD8+ repertoires were used to assign the CD4 or CD8 phenotype of responding clones. TCRdb reran the public reads through fastp at Q25 and MiXCR, keeping productive beta chains. Entries that share a CDR3 protein sequence are merged under the most common genes and DNA. TCRdb assigned the V and J calls; the authors' analysis was not used. The sample includes tens of thousands of distinct CDR3 sequences, with approximately 25% observed a single time. Under 55% of the sample belongs to the ten largest clones.

The investigation overall reported the following: SARS-CoV-2 specificity of the second-wave clones peaking on day 37 was not confirmed. Some responding clones were detected in pre-infection memory, suggesting pre-existing cross-reactive memory T cells joined the SARS-CoV-2 response. Clones contracting from day 15 to 85 had balanced CD4/CD8 phenotypes, while a second wave expanding from day 15 to 37 was biased towards CD4+. Contracting CD4+ clones were found mainly in CM and EM memory subsets, while CD8+ clones were enriched in EMRA. The study covered only a couple of mild cases, and larger cohorts including severe cases with pre-infection samples were considered necessary.

Ficoll-Paque density gradient centrifugation was the method used to isolate PBMCs. Regarding this clonotype: There is no known antigen for this receptor. No per-base quality is available; no much larger clone lies one base away.

Looking up the germline V gene yields CDR1 MNHEY and CDR2 SVGAGI. CDR3 length: 13 amino acids, cysteine to phenylalanine. Just CDR3 DNA is preserved here, 39 bases in frame from base 1. Between the V and J ends, shortened by 6 bases and 1 base respectively, the junction contains 9 bases. The rearranged chain carries TRBV6-5 and TRBJ1-1; too little of a D gene remains to name it. This clonotype was sampled from a man between 18 and 35 years old who had mild COVID-19 (a few samples of this study predate the infection). The sample titles of this study are shuffled in the database, so cell type and time point are left out; the donor was told from shared clones. The sample was PBMCs or a T cell subset sorted from them (not recorded which). The bases are TGTGCCAGCAGGATAAACAAGAACACTGAAGCTTTCTTT. Translated, it reads CASRINKNTEAFF.